This T cell receptor (beta chain) was sequenced for a study of identical twins. The CDR3 runs 19 residues. V lost 3 bases and J lost 1; bases outside the gene matches: 13. Germline CDR1 reads SGDLS; CDR2 reads YYNGEE. A few counts support this clonotype. What it binds is unknown. TCRdb processed the 5' RACE reads anew with MiXCR; each CDR3 protein has one entry. This sample has 450,000 to 500,000 distinct CDR3 sequences; around an eighth occur once, and the top ten carry 0.98%. Study results and caveats: While abundant cord blood beta clonotypes carried fewer insertions, memory repertoires showed no such pattern.

The sample was also linked to a second study, of yellow fever vaccine responses in identical twins.

The sequence was obtained from a woman between 18 and 30 years old in good health. The chain links TRBV9 to TRBJ2-7; 13 bases are a match to TRBD2. The sample taken for sequencing was CD4+ T cells sorted from blood. The CDR3 bases are TGTGCCAGCAGCGCGGGAGCGGGACTAGCGGGGTCATCATCCTACGAGCAGTACTTC. Translating gives CASSAGAGLAGSSSYEQYF.